The 25 T cell receptor beta chains below all came from one sample that was sequenced in a study of cytomegalovirus exposure and HLA in healthy donors. PCR primers comprised 60 Vbeta and 13 Jbeta primers. This table comes from immunoSEQ multiplex PCR, and its TCRdb copy is limited to in-frame clones, with some not included. This sample has about 89,000 clones; less than 70% occur once, and the top ten carry 2% to 2.5%. The sequenced sample consisted of PBMCs. The receptor source for this set is a human donor in good health.

This clone was seen a few times. This chain joins TRBV7-2 and TRBJ2-7; TRBD1 is a possible D gene (6 bases). Germline CDR1 SGHTA, CDR2 FQGNSA. V shed 0 bases and J shed 5 bases, with 14 bases lying between them. This CDR3 comprises 15 residues. The CDR3 bases are TGTGCCAGCAGCTTAGCTTTATCAGGGGCCAACGAGCAGTACTTC. This translates into CASSLALSGANEQYF.

This clone was observed a few times. The chain links TRBV7-6 to TRBJ1-6; D is perhaps TRBD1 (5 bases). The CDR3 runs 15 residues. Trimming shortened V by 0 bases and J by 9 bases, and 12 bases separated the two germline ends. Germline CDR1 is SGHVS and CDR2 is FNYEAQ. CDR3 DNA sequence: TGTGCCAGCAGCTTAGCAATGTTGGGGGGTTCACCCCTCCACTTT. Translation: CASSLAMLGGSPLHF.

The V gene is TRBV7-9, the J gene TRBJ1-1; maybe TRBD1 (6 bases). Germline loops: CDR1 SEHNR, CDR2 FQNEAQ (reference sequence). V shed 5 bases and J shed 0 bases, with 13 bases lying between them. The CDR3 totals 15 residues. The CDR3 is CASSQQGLMNTEAFF. The DNA for the CDR3 is TGTGCCAGCAGCCAACAGGGCTTGATGAACACTGAAGCTTTCTTT.

This clone has a handful of counts. The J gene is TRBJ2-5, the V gene TRBV5-1; possible D gene TRBD2, 6 bases. The CDR3 has 14 amino acids. CDR1 is SGHRS and CDR2 is YFSETQ in the germline V gene. Trimming left V 1 base short and J 7 bases short, with 14 bases between. This CDR3 reads CASSLLPNGGTQYF. The CDR3 DNA is TGCGCCAGCAGCTTGCTGCCCAACGGGGGGACCCAGTACTTC.

CDR3 in DNA: TGCGCCAGCAGCTTTAGGGGGAGAGAGACCCAGTACTTC. Its translation is CASSFRGRETQYF. V usage is TRBV5-1 and J usage is TRBJ2-5; TRBD1 is a possible D gene (6 bases). The germline CDR1 and CDR2 sequences are SGHRS and YFSETQ. The CDR3 spans 13 residues. Trimming left V 2 bases short and J 4 bases short, with 9 bases between.

This chain joins TRBV19 and TRBJ2-1; the D gene is possibly TRBD2 (6 bases). The CDR3 sequence is 15 residues long. CDR1 LNHDA and CDR2 SQIVND come from the germline V gene (reference sequence). V was shortened by 7 bases and J by 2 bases, with 15 bases between the two germline ends. CDR3 loop: CASTQEGSTYNEQFF. CDR3 in DNA: TGTGCCAGTACCCAGGAGGGGTCAACCTACAATGAGCAGTTCTTC.

The J gene is TRBJ2-7, the V gene TRBV2, with 8 bases identical to TRBD2. Germline CDR1 reads SNHLY; CDR2 reads FYNNEI. The length of the CDR3 is 14 residues. The J segment lost 0 bases and the V segment lost 4 bases, leaving 2 bases of the junction unmatched. The CDR3 DNA follows: TGTGCCAGCAGTGCGGGGGGGAGCTCCTACGAGCAGTACTTC. Translation gives CASSAGGSSYEQYF.

This clone was seen just once. CDR3 sequence: CASSQSASVPGEQFF. The CDR3 region has the DNA TGCGCCAGCAGTCAATCGGCCTCAGTTCCAGGTGAGCAGTTCTTC. V is TRBV23-1 and J is TRBJ2-1; D gene ambiguous. TRBV23-1 is annotated as an ORF whose role is uncertain. The CDR3 sequence is 15 residues long. The ends were cut back, 0 bases at V and 9 bases at J, with 15 bases in the middle.

This clone was seen a handful of times. The chain uses TRBV29-1 and TRBJ2-5, with D perhaps matching TRBD1 (6 bases). Trimming took off 4 bases at V and 5 bases at J, with 11 bases between the two ends. The germline V gene has CDR1 SQVTM and CDR2 ANQGSEA. The CDR3 loop spans 12 amino acids. CDR3: CSVARGTETQYF. The CDR3 nucleotides are TGCAGCGTTGCCAGGGGTACGGAGACCCAGTACTTC. The variable domain in full, with the rest retrieved from reference TRBV29-1 and TRBJ2-5, is SAVISQKPSRDICQRGTSLTIQCQVDSQVTMMFWYRQQPGQSLTLIATANQGSEATYESGFVIDKFPISRPNLTFSTLTVSNMSPEDSSIYLCSVARGTETQYFGPGTRLLVL.

V is TRBV7-2 and J is TRBJ2-3; no clear D. Germline values: CDR1 SGHTA, CDR2 FQGNSA. The V gene lost 4 bases and the J gene lost 1 base, with 9 bases spanning the gap. The CDR3 consists of 14 residues. In DNA form, the CDR3 reads TGTGCCAGCAGCTCGTCCTTCGGCACAGATACGCAGTATTTT. Translated: CASSSSFGTDTQYF. Based on the CDR3 plus reference TRBV7-2 and TRBJ2-3, the full variable domain is GAGVSQSPSNKVTEKGKDVELRCDPISGHTALYWYRQSLGQGLEFLIYFQGNSAPDKSGLPSDRFSAERTGGSVSTLTIQRTQQEDSAVYLCASSSSFGTDTQYFGPGTRLTVL.

This clone was observed a few times. CDR3 sequence: CASSLGQLEAFF. The CDR3 DNA reads TGCGCCAGCAGCTTGGGACAGCTTGAAGCTTTCTTT. The J gene is TRBJ1-1, the V gene TRBV5-1, with D maybe TRBD1 (5 bases). The CDR3 runs 12 residues. Germline V gene data show CDR1 as SGHRS and CDR2 as YFSETQ. V was trimmed by 0 bases and J by 7 bases, leaving 7 bases between them.

This clone was recorded a few times. The CDR3 DNA reads TGTGCCAGCAGCTTAGGAGGGGGCGAAAAACTGTTTTTT. Translation: CASSLGGGEKLFF. The chain employs TRBV7-9 and TRBJ1-4, with 7 positions matching TRBD1. The J segment lost 8 bases and the V segment lost 1 base, leaving 1 base of the junction unmatched. Germline CDR1 and CDR2: SEHNR and FQNEAQ (reference sequence). The CDR3 contains 13 residues.

As DNA, the CDR3 is TGTGCCAGTAGTAGAACAGGCGAGACCGGTGAAGGCTACACCTTC. Translated: CASSRTGETGEGYTF. This chain connects TRBV19 to TRBJ1-2; D is perhaps TRBD1 (5 bases). The CDR3 has 15 amino acids. CDR1 and CDR2 from the germline V gene are LNHDA and SQIVND (reference sequence). The V end lost 4 bases, the J end lost 8 bases, and 20 bases lay between the germline ends.

This chain joins TRBV5-1 and TRBJ1-2, with 12 nucleotides matching TRBD1. Germline V gene lookup returns CDR1 SGHRS and CDR2 YFSETQ. CDR3 length equals 19 residues. The V gene end was trimmed by 3 bases and the J gene end by 7 bases; junction bases not matched to a gene: 19. The CDR3 loop is CASSSGGTGGAGPAFGYTF. In DNA form, the CDR3 reads TGCGCCAGCAGCTCCGGGGGGACAGGGGGCGCTGGACCGGCCTTTGGCTACACCTTC. Full variable domain (missing parts from reference TRBV5-1 and TRBJ1-2): KAGVTQTPRYLIKTRGQQVTLSCSPISGHRSVSWYQQTPGQGLQFLFEYFSETQRNKGNFPGRFSGRQFSNSRSEMNVSTLELGDSALYLCASSSGGTGGAGPAFGYTFGSGTRLTVV.

The chain is built from TRBV7-9 and TRBJ2-5; maybe TRBD1 (5 bases). The V end lost 6 bases, the J end lost 4 bases, and 12 bases lay between the germline ends. This CDR3 spans 13 amino acids. Germline V gene data show CDR1 as SEHNR and CDR2 as FQNEAQ (reference sequence). The CDR3 reads CASRPDIVETQYF. Written as DNA, the CDR3 is TGTGCCAGCAGACCGGACATAGTAGAGACCCAGTACTTC.

The chain carries TRBV7-9 and TRBJ2-5, with TRBD2 as a possible D gene (5 bases). The DNA end is more similar to TRBJ2-7, so the J call may be wrong. There are 15 residues in the CDR3. Germline values: CDR1 SEHNR, CDR2 FQNEAQ (reference sequence). CDR3 region: CASSRTRGGSYEQYF. The CDR3 bases are TGTGCCAGCAGCCGCACCCGGGGTGGGTCCTACGAGCAGTACTTC.

V usage is TRBV7-3 and J usage is TRBJ1-5; D is unclear. Trimming removed 2 bases from V and 5 bases from J, with 10 bases in between. Germline V gene lookup returns CDR1 SGHTA and CDR2 FQGTGA. The CDR3 is 14 residues long. The CDR3 spells CASSLPGRDQPQHF. CDR3 bases: TGTGCCAGCAGCTTACCGGGAAGGGATCAGCCCCAGCATTTT.

The J gene is TRBJ2-3, the V gene TRBV2; 11 nucleotides match TRBD2. In germline, CDR1 is SNHLY, CDR2 FYNNEI. The CDR3 contains 20 residues. Trimming at V came to 6 bases and at J to 0 bases, leaving 17 bases not matched to a gene. CDR3 amino acids: CASSDPARRTSGLSTDTQYF. The DNA for the CDR3 is TGTGCCAGCAGCGACCCTGCTCGGCGGACTAGCGGGCTCAGCACAGATACGCAGTATTTT.

This chain joins TRBV6-5 and TRBJ2-3; 7 nucleotides agree with TRBD1. This CDR3 is built from 15 residues. J was trimmed by 2 bases and V by 6 bases; bases with no gene match: 8. CDR1 and CDR2 from the germline V gene are MNHEY and SVGAGI. The CDR3 reads CASSRQGRVTDTQYF. The DNA for the CDR3 is TGTGCCAGCAGCCGACAGGGAAGGGTCACAGATACGCAGTATTTT.

The rearrangement joins TRBV15 to TRBJ2-7; D is uncertain. This CDR3 contains 15 residues. Germline V lookup: CDR1 LNHNV, CDR2 YYDKDF (reference sequence). V lost 0 bases and J 2 bases, leaving 11 bases between the germline ends. DNA of the CDR3: TGTGCCACCAGCAGAGATCCTAAGCGCCCCTACGAGCAGTACTTC. This codes for CATSRDPKRPYEQYF. The full variable domain, completed using reference TRBV15 and TRBJ2-7, is DAMVIQNPRYQVTQFGKPVTLSCSQTLNHNVMYWYQQKSSQAPKLLFHYYDKDFNNEADTPDNFQSRRPNTSFCFLDIRSPGLGDTAMYLCATSRDPKRPYEQYFGPGTRLTVT.

The chain uses TRBV5-1 and TRBJ2-5; 9 bases fit TRBD1. The CDR3 runs to 16 residues. Germline values: CDR1 SGHRS, CDR2 YFSETQ. V was pared by 4 bases and J by 4 bases, with 11 bases of the junction left unmatched. DNA for the CDR3: TGCGCCAGCAGCAACCGGGACAGGGTATCGGGAGAGACCCAGTACTTC. It encodes CASSNRDRVSGETQYF.

This rearrangement joins TRBV5-3 to TRBJ2-1; 12 positions match TRBD2. TRBV5-3 is identified as an open reading frame with a role that is uncertain. The CDR3 runs 18 residues. The V and J ends lost 0 bases and 2 bases, in that order; junction bases with no gene match: 6. The CDR3 here is CARSLELAGGPTYNEQFF. CDR3 nucleotide sequence: TGTGCCAGAAGCTTGGAACTAGCGGGGGGTCCCACCTACAATGAGCAGTTCTTC.

V is TRBV19 and J is TRBJ2-3; TRBD2 matches 9 bases. The CDR3 loop spans 16 amino acids. The V gene end was trimmed by 0 bases and the J gene end by 5 bases; junction bases not matched to a gene: 6. Germline V gene lookup returns CDR1 LNHDA and CDR2 SQIVND (reference sequence). In DNA, the CDR3 is TGTGCCAGTAGTATAGAGAGGTGGCGGGGGGGAGATACGCAGTATTTT. Its protein product is CASSIERWRGGDTQYF.

V and J are TRBV5-4 and TRBJ2-7; perhaps TRBD1 as D (6 bases). Germline values: CDR1 SGHNT, CDR2 YYREEE (reference sequence). This CDR3 region has 14 residues. V was trimmed by 4 bases and J by 3 bases, leaving 14 bases between them. The CDR3 DNA reads as TGTGCCAGCAGCCCGGGACATATGGACTACGAGCAGTACTTC. Protein: CASSPGHMDYEQYF.

The chain carries TRBV19 and TRBJ1-5; 7 nucleotides agree with TRBD1. Germline CDR1 reads LNHDA; CDR2 reads SQIVND (reference sequence). Losses at the gene ends were 8 bases for V and 6 bases for J; bases not matched to a gene: 16. The CDR3 runs 16 residues. The CDR3 sequence: CASEARQTGTSQPQHF. The CDR3 DNA follows: TGTGCCAGTGAGGCCCGCCAGACAGGGACTTCTCAGCCCCAGCATTTT.